Listed below are T cell receptor beta chains from one sample, sequenced in a study of blood T cell repertoires in COVID-19. Sequenced by immunoSEQ multiplex PCR; TCRdb stores in-frame clones only, minus some. This table has some 200,000 clones, roughly 84% appearing once. Sequencing input: peripheral blood. Receptor source: a woman aged 55-69 years who had recovered from COVID-19. The conserved cysteine and the conserved F or W are not part of the CDR3 here.

>TRBV9|TRBJ2-7
ASSVGQGPYEQY
>TRBV25-1|TRBJ1-2
ASSVGGNGYT
>TRBV2|TRBJ1-2
ASSETTDNYGYT
>TRBV3-1/TRBV3-2|TRBJ2-7
ASSQVASGEFSYEQY
>TRBV6-5|TRBJ2-3
ASSYSVSGSTDTQY
>TRBV13|TRBJ2-2
ASSSAQGGGELF
>TRBV19|TRBJ2-7
ASRDGTETEQY
>TRBV5-1|TRBJ1-4
ASSPPGATNEKLF
>TRBV12-5|TRBJ2-7
ASGLVLGQGGYEQY
>TRBV19|TRBJ1-5
ASSIRAGTGGQPQH
>TRBV5-6|TRBJ1-1
ASSLPGEENTEAF
>TRBV7-6|TRBJ2-3
ASSSLLAGGLDTQY
>TRBV19|TRBJ1-2
ASSPDRGGGGYT
>TRBV5-1|TRBJ2-1
ASSLGLAGGLGEQF
>TRBV5-1|TRBJ2-7
ASSPGLATPYEQY
>TRBV30|TRBJ2-7
ASSGTAYEQY
>TRBV6-5|TRBJ1-5
ASSRLSVGQPQH
>TRBV7-3|TRBJ2-5
ASSRLVQETQY
>TRBV19|TRBJ2-5
ASSIDRTGGQETQY
>TRBV7-3|TRBJ2-1
ASSPQTGGGEQF
>TRBV25-1|TRBJ1-4
ASSDKGVASEKLF
>TRBV6-5|TRBJ2-7
ASSYRYRDRGYEQY
>TRBV6-2/TRBV6-3|TRBJ1-5
ASSTRPGGNQPQH
>TRBV29-1|TRBJ1-1
SVRQNLNTEAF
>TRBV6-6|TRBJ1-5
ASSPNRVNQPQH
>TRBV15|TRBJ1-1
ATSRDGGREAF
>TRBV7-8|TRBJ2-3
ASSSTTTDTQY
>TRBV7-3|TRBJ2-3
ASSLGGSDTQY
>TRBV15|TRBJ1-5
ATSRSNPLGANQPQH
>TRBV18|TRBJ2-2
ASSLSQGIEAGELF
>TRBV4-2|TRBJ1-2
ASTGNNAGANYGYT
>TRBV27|TRBJ1-2
ASRRQGGTYGYT
>TRBV11-3|TRBJ2-7
ASSLARTGCTHEQY
>TRBV5-1|TRBJ1-2
ASRPNYRGRRYGYT
>TRBV7-3|TRBJ2-2
ASRDSPTGELF
>TRBV6-4|TRBJ2-1
ASSDSLARYNEQF
>TRBV6-4|TRBJ1-6
ASSGTAVGGSPLH
>TRBV30|TRBJ2-3
AWSQDVRRGGTDTQY
>TRBV3-1/TRBV3-2|TRBJ2-1
ASSPSYNEQF
>TRBV7-9|TRBJ1-2
ASSLVRELGYGYT
>TRBV11-2|TRBJ1-4
ASSSQGGEKLF
>TRBV15|TRBJ2-1
ATSRGAQGAYNEQF
>TRBV5-1|TRBJ2-7
ASSFSPSGGYEQY
>TRBV19|TRBJ1-4
ASTQLAELGEKLF